This T cell receptor (beta chain) was sequenced during a study of response to subunit inactivated influenza vaccine. This clonotype was observed a handful of times. The antigen remains unidentified. The CDR3 is 15 amino acids. Unmatched junction bases numbered 8, after V lost 4 bases and J lost 4 bases. CDR1 is SGHTA and CDR2 is FQGNSA in the germline V gene. Overall study findings and caveats: Every seasonal influenza vaccination brings in few new T cells, the authors suggested.

TCRdb reprocessed the RT-PCR reads with MiXCR, giving one entry per CDR3 protein. Of about 700,000 distinct CDR3 sequences in the sample, 12% to 15% were seen once. The origin of this receptor is a man in his fifties who received an inactivated influenza vaccine. This material consisted of PBMCs from blood, taken approximately 15 days before vaccination. This chain uses TRBV7-2 with TRBJ2-7; the match to TRBD1 covers 9 bases. The CDR3 loop reads CASSSRTGEQYEQYF. Here the CDR3 DNA reads TGTGCCAGCAGCTCGAGGACAGGGGAGCAGTACGAGCAGTACTTC.